These 25 T cell receptor beta chains came from one sample sequenced in a study of T-cell reconstitution after alpha-beta-depleted transplantation in children (dated by TCRdb to 2016 to 2017). Receptor libraries were prepared by PCR. Sequencing instrument: Illumina HiSeq 2500. To normalize quantification of the TCRbeta repertoire, the TCR libraries were built with molecular barcoding that relied on unique molecular identifiers. TCRdb redid the processing of the public reads, applying fastp at Q25 and MiXCR, and retained in-frame beta chains. Rows merge per CDR3 protein into single entries with the most common DNA and genes. In this sample the table shows 380,000 or so distinct CDR3 sequences, about 14% of which occur a single time. The ten largest account for approximately 4.2% of the sample. The material sequenced was PBMCs, taken from the stem cell graft. Receptors originate from a human donor who donated a stem cell graft to a child with Fanconi anemia.

The sample holds a few counts of this clonotype. This rearrangement joins TRBV18 to TRBJ2-1, with D unclear. Germline loops: CDR1 KGHSH, CDR2 LQKENI. Deletions cut 4 bases from V and 4 bases from J, with 11 bases between. The CDR3 has 14 residues. The CDR3 here is CASSHQERYNEQFF. Written as DNA, the CDR3 is TGTGCCAGCTCACACCAAGAAAGATACAATGAGCAGTTCTTC. Full variable domain (rest looked up from reference TRBV18 and TRBJ2-1): NAGVMQNPRHLVRRRGQEARLRCSPMKGHSHVYWYRQLPEEGLKFMVYLQKENIIDESGMPKERFSAEFPKEGPSILRIQQVVRGDSAAYFCASSHQERYNEQFFGPGTRLTVL.

This clonotype was counted many times. The chain links TRBV12-3 or TRBV12-4 to TRBJ2-7; D might be TRBD2 (7 bases). V was pared by 5 bases and J by 5 bases, with 16 bases between. The length of the CDR3 is 14 residues. The CDR3 nucleotides read TGTGCCAGCAGTCGGGGATGGGGGGGCAACGAGCAGTACTTC. The encoded protein is CASSRGWGGNEQYF.

V is TRBV27 and J is TRBJ2-7; perhaps TRBD2 as D (7 bases). The CDR3 covers 15 residues. Germline-derived CDR1 and CDR2 are MNHEY and SMNVEV (reference sequence). V was pared by 6 bases and J by 1 base, with 16 bases between. In DNA, the CDR3 is TGTGCCAGCAGCCGGGGGCGGGGGCTGTCCTACGAGCAGTACTTC. Its protein is CASSRGRGLSYEQYF.

This clonotype was detected a few times. The V gene is TRBV7-2, the J gene TRBJ2-7; no firm D call. The CDR3 has 13 residues. The ends were cut back, 0 bases at V and 6 bases at J, with 9 bases in the middle. Germline V gives CDR1 SGHTA, CDR2 FQGNSA. The CDR3: CASSLALQAEQYV. In nucleotides, the CDR3 is TGTGCCAGCAGCTTAGCCCTCCAGGCCGAGCAGTACGTC.

This clonotype was counted at least ten times. The chain couples TRBV20-1 to TRBJ1-1; no clear D gene. The CDR3 covers 13 residues. V was clipped by 5 bases and J by 8 bases, with 18 bases between them. CDR1 DFQATT and CDR2 SNEGSKA come from the germline V gene (reference sequence). The DNA for the CDR3 is TGCAGTGCTCATCCCATCAGGACGGGAGAAGCTTTCTTT. Its translation: CSAHPIRTGEAFF.

The chain joins TRBV12-3 or TRBV12-4 to TRBJ1-1; perhaps TRBD1 as D (6 bases). This CDR3 spans 11 amino acids. V lost 6 bases and J 14 bases, leaving 16 bases between the germline ends. Here the CDR3 reads CASREQGYVFF. CDR3 in DNA: TGTGCCAGCAGGGAACAGGGTTACGTATTCTTT.

The J gene is TRBJ1-2, the V gene TRBV5-1, with no clear D. CDR3 length: 15 amino acids. Trimming stripped 4 bases from V and 3 bases from J, with 16 bases between. Germline V lookup: CDR1 SGHRS, CDR2 YFSETQ. CDR3 residues: CASSATETAYYGYTF. The CDR3 region has the DNA TGCGCCAGCAGCGCAACTGAGACTGCCTACTATGGCTACACCTTC.

The chain has TRBV5-1 and TRBJ1-1; D is unresolved. Trimming removed 0 bases from V and 0 bases from J, with 9 bases in between. CDR3 size: 15 residues. Germline CDR1 and CDR2: SGHRS and YFSETQ. CDR3 sequence (DNA): TGCGCCAGCAGCTTGGAAGGCCCTTTGAACACTGAAGCTTTCTTT. This gives the protein CASSLEGPLNTEAFF.

The chain has TRBV9 and TRBJ2-3; no firm D call. V was shortened by 4 bases and J by 3 bases, with 15 bases between the two germline ends. This CDR3 is built from 15 residues. Germline values: CDR1 SGDLS, CDR2 YYNGEE. The chain's CDR3 is CASSSSGPPTDTQYF. The CDR3 DNA follows: TGTGCCAGCAGCTCGAGTGGGCCCCCTACAGATACGCAGTATTTT.

The chain employs TRBV24-1 and TRBJ2-3; tentative D call: TRBD1 (6 bases). The germline V gene has CDR1 KGHDR and CDR2 SFDVKD. V lost 2 bases to trimming and J lost 6 bases, with 11 bases between them. The CDR3 sequence is 14 residues long. The DNA for the CDR3 is TGTGCCACCAGTGATTGGGCGCAGGGGGATACGCAGTATTTT. This gives the protein CATSDWAQGDTQYF.

This clonotype occurred a few times. This chain joins TRBV5-1 and TRBJ2-7; D remains ambiguous. From germline, CDR1 is SGHRS and CDR2 YFSETQ. V was pared by 0 bases and J by 1 base, with 8 bases between. The length of the CDR3 is 14 residues. The chain's CDR3 is CASSLESVSYEQYF. The CDR3 DNA reads as TGCGCCAGCAGCTTGGAGTCTGTGTCCTACGAGCAGTACTTC.

This clonotype was seen repeatedly, ten times or more. The rearrangement joins TRBV5-1 to TRBJ1-6, with D unresolved. V was cut by 5 bases and J by 7 bases, with 10 bases left in between. The CDR3 is made up of 13 amino acids. Germline-derived CDR1 and CDR2 are SGHRS and YFSETQ. This chain's CDR3 is CASSNSENSPLHF. The CDR3 nucleotides are TGCGCCAGCAGTAACAGTGAGAATTCACCCCTCCACTTT.

This clonotype was observed a handful of times. The V call is TRBV5-1, the J call TRBJ2-3, with 9 bases matching TRBD1. The CDR3 runs to 15 residues. Germline CDR1 is SGHRS and CDR2 is YFSETQ. V was clipped by 6 bases and J by 5 bases; unmatched bases: 10. The CDR3 bases are TGCGCCAGCACCAATGAGGGACAGGGCATAGATACGCAGTATTTT. Amino acids: CASTNEGQGIDTQYF.

In its sample, this clonotype was seen many times. The chain recombines TRBV6-6 with TRBJ2-5; D unresolved. The CDR3 is made up of 13 amino acids. Germline loops: CDR1 MNHNY, CDR2 SVGAGI (reference sequence). V lost 2 bases and J lost 1, with 5 bases in between. The CDR3 reads CASSYTFQETQYF. CDR3 nucleotides: TGTGCCAGCAGTTACACGTTCCAAGAGACCCAGTACTTC.

This clonotype was picked up a small number of times. V usage is TRBV2 and J usage is TRBJ1-1, with D possibly matching TRBD1 (6 bases). CDR1 is SNHLY and CDR2 is FYNNEI in the germline V gene. The CDR3 length is 15 residues. Trimming left V 3 bases short and J 0 bases short, with 11 bases between. The CDR3 DNA is TGTGCCAGCAGTGAGAACAGGGCGGTGAACACTGAAGCTTTCTTT. This codes for CASSENRAVNTEAFF.

This clonotype was detected many times. The DNA of the CDR3 is TGTGCCAGCAGTTCCGGACTAGCGGGCCCGTACAATGAGCAGTTCTTC. This codes for CASSSGLAGPYNEQFF. The chain combines TRBV12-3 or TRBV12-4 with TRBJ2-1, with 11 bases that match TRBD2. The CDR3 spans 16 residues. The J segment lost 4 bases and the V segment lost 4 bases, leaving 6 bases of the junction unmatched.

This clonotype was detected a few times. The chain is built from TRBV10-3 and TRBJ2-6; 8 nucleotides align to TRBD1. The CDR3 totals 17 residues. V trimming: 2 bases; J trimming: 2 bases; junction bases outside the gene matches: 5. Germline V gene sequence: CDR1 ENHRY, CDR2 SYGVKD. The CDR3 bases are TGTGCCATCAGTGAGGGATGGACAGGGCCTGGGGCCAACGTCCTGACTTTC. It encodes CAISEGWTGPGANVLTF.

This clonotype was seen ten or more times. The chain recombines TRBV5-1 with TRBJ2-2; possibly TRBD1 for D (5 bases). V was cut by 2 bases and J by 0 bases, with 8 bases left in between. CDR1 SGHRS and CDR2 YFSETQ come from the germline V gene. The CDR3 length is 15 residues. In nucleotides, the CDR3 is TGCGCCAGCAGCTTAGGGGCCACGAACACCGGGGAGCTGTTTTTT. Its protein product is CASSLGATNTGELFF.

This clonotype was counted many times. The J gene is TRBJ1-1, the V gene TRBV18; D unresolved. V lost 3 bases and J 3 bases, leaving 14 bases between the germline ends. The CDR3 is made up of 15 amino acids. Germline CDR1 reads KGHSH; CDR2 reads LQKENI. The CDR3 nucleotides read TGTGCCAGCTCACCGTACTTCGACACCCACACTGAAGCTTTCTTT. It codes for CASSPYFDTHTEAFF.

V and J are TRBV7-9 and TRBJ2-3; 10 nucleotides match TRBD2. With 2 bases clipped from V and 3 bases from J, the junction kept 5 bases outside the gene matches. The germline gives CDR1 SEHNR, CDR2 FQNEAQ (reference sequence). This CDR3 has 16 amino acids. CDR3 nucleotide sequence: TGTGCCAGCAGCTTAACCAGCGGGGGGGAGACAGATACGCAGTATTTT. Translation: CASSLTSGGETDTQYF.

With regard to this clonotype: This may be a read error: a much more frequent sequence differs by one nucleotide. This chain connects TRBV12-3 or TRBV12-4 to TRBJ1-5; D unclear. The V gene lost 1 base and the J gene lost 0 bases, with 7 bases spanning the gap. The CDR3 spans 15 residues. The CDR3 here is CASSLGANSNQPQHF. The CDR3 DNA reads as TGTGCCAGCAGTTTAGGGGCTAATAGCAATCAGCCCCAGCATTTT.

V usage is TRBV10-3 and J usage is TRBJ1-1; TRBD1 matches at 7 bases. This CDR3 comprises 16 residues. The V gene's germline CDR1 is ENHRY and CDR2 SYGVKD. After removal of 2 bases from V and 1 base from J, the junction contained 7 bases not matched to a gene. The CDR3 sequence is CAISEPPQGWNTEAFF. The CDR3 bases are TGTGCCATCAGTGAGCCCCCACAGGGGTGGAACACTGAAGCTTTCTTT.

The rearrangement uses TRBV4-3 and TRBJ1-1; D gene ambiguous. The CDR3 spans 13 residues. Trimming took 0 bases from V and 6 from J, leaving 8 bases between them. Germline V CDR1 and CDR2: LGHNA, YSLEER. CDR3: CASSQEWAAEAFF. The CDR3 nucleotides read TGCGCCAGCAGCCAAGAATGGGCTGCTGAAGCTTTCTTT.

This clonotype was seen at least ten times. The V gene is TRBV5-1, the J gene TRBJ2-3; TRBD1 aligns across 9 bases. The CDR3 runs 15 residues. Germline-derived CDR1 and CDR2 are SGHRS and YFSETQ. Unmatched junction bases numbered 5, after V lost 0 bases and J lost 6 bases. CDR3 sequence (DNA): TGCGCCAGCAGCTTGGGGACAGGGGCCCTCGATACGCAGTATTTT. It is translated as CASSLGTGALDTQYF.

The table lists this clonotype with a few counts. V usage is TRBV4-3 and J usage is TRBJ1-1, with 8 bases matching TRBD1. J gave up 5 bases and V 0 bases, and 8 bases lay outside the gene matches. Germline V gene data show CDR1 as LGHNA and CDR2 as YSLEER. The CDR3 is made up of 16 amino acids. The DNA of the CDR3 is TGCGCCAGCAGCCAAGATCAAAACAGGGGGGGGACTGAAGCTTTCTTT. Its protein product is CASSQDQNRGGTEAFF.